A single sample is the source of the 23 T cell receptor beta chains below, sequenced in a study of T cells after yellow fever vaccination (dated by TCRdb to between 2018 and 2020). Library creation used 5' RACE. The sequencer listed for this sample is Illumina HiSeq 2500. Using fastp at Q25 and MiXCR, TCRdb reprocessed the public reads and kept productive beta chains. Each entry is one CDR3 protein sequence, shown with its most common DNA and genes. The sample table contains about 230,000 distinct CDR3 sequences; only one count was recorded for 6% to 8% of them. The leading ten clones occupy roughly 1% of the sample. The treatment or condition tag for this specimen amounts to: live attenuated yellow fever vaccine strain. This material consisted of CD4+ T cells sorted from PBMCs, taken on the day of the yellow fever booster vaccination. All receptors derive from a man aged 25 to 40 who received the YFV17D yellow fever vaccine.

This chain connects TRBV4-3 to TRBJ1-2; D uncertain. CDR1 and CDR2 from the germline V gene are LGHNA and YSLEER. Deletions cut 0 bases from V and 8 bases from J, with 13 bases between. The CDR3 consists of 14 residues. The CDR3 nucleotides read TGCGCCAGCAGCCAAGAATCCGGAGGGCGCGGCTACACCTTC. Translating it yields CASSQESGGRGYTF.

This clonotype was seen more than once but under ten times. The gene calls are TRBV7-2 and TRBJ2-4, with TRBD2 as a possible D gene (6 bases). Deletions cut 5 bases from V and 11 bases from J, with 19 bases between. CDR1 is SGHTA and CDR2 is FQGNSA in the germline V gene. CDR3 length: 14 amino acids. As DNA, the CDR3 is TGTGCCAGCAGCCCGCCGGCGGGGACCAACCTTCAGTACTTC. Its protein product is CASSPPAGTNLQYF.

This clonotype was observed at least ten times. The V call is TRBV29-1, the J call TRBJ2-3, with 12 bases aligning to TRBD2. Germline values: CDR1 SQVTM, CDR2 ANQGSEA. V shed 6 bases and J 0 bases; nucleotides not matched to a gene: 4. This CDR3 region has 15 residues. The CDR3 region has the DNA TGCAGCGTCCAGGGGACTAGCGGGAGCACAGATACGCAGTATTTT. This codes for CSVQGTSGSTDTQYF.

This clonotype has a count of ten or more. The rearrangement joins TRBV20-1 to TRBJ2-1, with 12 bases aligning to TRBD2. V dropped 5 bases and J dropped 8; count of bases not matched to a gene: 10. CDR3 length: 15 amino acids. Per germline, CDR1 DFQATT and CDR2 SNEGSKA (reference sequence). The CDR3 DNA reads as TGCAGTGCTTCTAGGCCTAGCGGGAGGGCCGATGAGCAGTTCTTC. This sequence encodes CSASRPSGRADEQFF.

The sample holds many counts of this clonotype. This chain connects TRBV4-2 to TRBJ2-5; 9 nucleotides line up with TRBD2. This CDR3 comprises 15 residues. In germline, CDR1 is LGHNA, CDR2 YNFKEQ. Germline trimming cut 1 base from V and 4 bases from J; bases unmatched to any gene: 4. The CDR3 sequence: CASSQGELAGETQYF. The DNA of the CDR3 is TGTGCCAGCAGCCAAGGTGAACTAGCGGGAGAGACCCAGTACTTC.

This clonotype showed up just a few times. J is TRBJ2-1 and V is TRBV4-1, with D perhaps TRBD2 (6 bases). CDR3 length: 15 residues. Trimming shortened V by 8 bases and J by 4 bases, and 18 bases separated the two germline ends. Germline V CDR1 and CDR2: MGHRA, YSYEKL. CDR3 nucleotide sequence: TGCGCCAGCTCGTCGGGGGATCAAAGGTACAATGAGCAGTTCTTC. It translates to CASSSGDQRYNEQFF.

CDR3 protein: CASSLRGLWQFF. The CDR3, as DNA: TGTGCCAGTTCACTTCGGGGCCTTTGGCAGTTCTTC. V is TRBV12-3 or TRBV12-4 and J is TRBJ2-1; D may match TRBD1 or TRBD2 (5 bases each). This CDR3 has 12 amino acids. Trimming cost V 9 bases and J 12 bases, with 18 bases left between them.

This rearrangement joins TRBV6-1 to TRBJ2-7, with 11 bases lining up with TRBD2. The J segment lost 6 bases and the V segment lost 7 bases, leaving 11 bases of the junction unmatched. This CDR3 region has 15 residues. Germline assignment: CDR1 MNHNS and CDR2 SASEGT. The CDR3 DNA reads TGTGCCAGCACCCTTAGCGGGAGGGGCCGGGGCGAGCAGTACTTC. It yields the protein CASTLSGRGRGEQYF.

The chain joins TRBV20-1 to TRBJ2-7, with D possibly being TRBD2 (6 bases). Germline assignment: CDR1 DFQATT and CDR2 SNEGSKA (reference sequence). This CDR3 is built from 14 residues. V was clipped by 6 bases and J by 6 bases, with 21 bases between them. Here the CDR3 DNA reads TGCAGTGCACTCCGAACCGGGAGTTGGCTCGAGCAGTACTTC. It encodes CSALRTGSWLEQYF.

This sequence joins TRBV12-3 or TRBV12-4 and TRBJ2-5; 13 bases are shared with TRBD2. Unmatched junction bases numbered 6, after V lost 6 bases and J lost 5 bases. The CDR3 consists of 15 residues. The CDR3 DNA follows: TGTGCCAGCAGGTGGACTAGCGGGAGAGGGGAGACCCAGTACTTC. Amino acids: CASRWTSGRGETQYF.

This clonotype showed up many times. The chain couples TRBV15 to TRBJ1-5; weak D call: TRBD1 (5 bases). Trimming cost V 1 base and J 5 bases, with 12 bases left between them. Germline lookup yields CDR1 LNHNV and CDR2 YYDKDF (reference sequence). This CDR3 is built from 15 residues. The CDR3 protein is CATSRGGQGDQPQHF. Here the CDR3 DNA reads TGTGCCACCAGCAGAGGCGGGCAGGGCGATCAGCCCCAGCATTTT. Looking up the rest from reference TRBV15 and TRBJ1-5 gives the full variable domain: DAMVIQNPRYQVTQFGKPVTLSCSQTLNHNVMYWYQQKSSQAPKLLFHYYDKDFNNEADTPDNFQSRRPNTSFCFLDIRSPGLGDTAMYLCATSRGGQGDQPQHFGDGTRLSIL.

This clonotype was recorded at least ten times. This chain uses TRBV7-2 with TRBJ2-1; D may be TRBD1 (6 bases). Trimming removed 8 bases at V and 3 bases at J, with 14 bases between. The CDR3 has 14 residues. CDR1 is SGHTA and CDR2 is FQGNSA in the germline V gene. The DNA for the CDR3 is TGTGCCAGCGCCAGGGACAATCTCTACAATGAGCAGTTCTTC. Amino acid sequence: CASARDNLYNEQFF.

The table lists this clonotype with a few counts. This chain uses TRBV7-9 with TRBJ1-2; no clear D. The CDR3 is made up of 12 amino acids. Germline V gene sequence: CDR1 SEHNR, CDR2 FQNEAQ (reference sequence). The V end was cut by 6 bases, the J end by 5 bases, with 10 bases between. The CDR3 DNA sequence: TGTGCCAGCAGTGACGGATCGTATGGCTACACCTTC. Its protein product is CASSDGSYGYTF.

The chain couples TRBV10-3 to TRBJ1-1; TRBD1 agrees at 10 bases. V was clipped by 7 bases and J by 2 bases; unmatched bases: 7. CDR1 and CDR2 (germline): ENHRY, SYGVKD. CDR3 length: 15 amino acids. The CDR3 sequence: CAITERTGGNTEAFF. The CDR3 DNA reads TGTGCCATCACCGAACGGACAGGGGGTAACACTGAAGCTTTCTTT.

The rearrangement joins TRBV5-4 to TRBJ2-2; the match to TRBD2 covers 8 bases. Germline V gene lookup returns CDR1 SGHNT and CDR2 YYREEE (reference sequence). The CDR3 extends over 16 amino acids. With V trimmed by 3 bases and J by 5 bases, 9 bases remained unmatched. CDR3 sequence reads: CASSSQAGAITGELFF. The CDR3 region has the DNA TGTGCCAGCAGCTCCCAAGCGGGAGCTATAACCGGGGAGCTGTTTTTT.

The table lists this clonotype with many counts. The CDR3, as DNA: TGTGCCAGCAGCCCTGATGAGAGGGATACGCAGTATTTT. Amino acid sequence: CASSPDERDTQYF. The J gene is TRBJ2-3, the V gene TRBV7-9; D is ambiguous. The V and J ends lost 5 bases and 6 bases respectively, with 12 bases between them. This CDR3 is built from 13 residues. The V gene's germline CDR1 is SEHNR and CDR2 FQNEAQ (reference sequence).

J is TRBJ1-1 and V is TRBV5-1, with D perhaps matching TRBD1 (5 bases). The CDR3 is 14 residues long. Trimming pared 4 bases from V and 5 bases from J, leaving 15 bases between. CDR1 SGHRS and CDR2 YFSETQ come from the germline V gene. CDR3 sequence (DNA): TGCGCCAGCAGCCCCCTGGGAGGGGAGACTGAAGCTTTCTTT. It specifies CASSPLGGETEAFF. The full variable domain, completed using reference TRBV5-1 and TRBJ1-1, is KAGVTQTPRYLIKTRGQQVTLSCSPISGHRSVSWYQQTPGQGLQFLFEYFSETQRNKGNFPGRFSGRQFSNSRSEMNVSTLELGDSALYLCASSPLGGETEAFFGQGTRLTVV.

This clonotype showed up many times. In DNA, the CDR3 is TGTGCCAGCAGCTGGGGACTAGCGGGATATGTGAATGAGCAGTTCTTC. Amino acid sequence: CASSWGLAGYVNEQFF. The chain carries TRBV5-6 and TRBJ2-1; TRBD2 aligns across 13 bases. The CDR3 spans 16 residues. Germline CDR1 is SGHDT and CDR2 is YYEEEE. The ends lost 3 bases at V and 7 bases at J; junction bases unmatched: 7.

The sample holds many counts of this clonotype. The rearrangement uses TRBV7-9 and TRBJ2-1; a possible D gene is TRBD1 (5 bases). Trimming took 5 bases from V and 8 from J, leaving 13 bases between them. This CDR3 is 13 amino acids long. CDR1 is SEHNR, CDR2 FQNEAQ, per germline (reference sequence). The CDR3 DNA is TGTGCCAGCAGCACCTCAGGGTTTGATGAGCAGTTCTTC. It encodes CASSTSGFDEQFF.

The genes are TRBV4-2 and TRBJ2-7; a weak D match, TRBD1 (5 bases). V dropped 3 bases and J dropped 7 bases, with 10 bases sitting between them. The CDR3 loop spans 12 amino acids. Germline CDR1 reads LGHNA; CDR2 reads YNFKEQ. For the CDR3, the DNA is TGTGCCAGCAGCCACCCCACAGGAGAGCAGTACTTC. It encodes CASSHPTGEQYF.

This clonotype showed up just a few times. The chain has TRBV7-3 and TRBJ2-7; D unclear. The CDR3 runs 13 residues. Per the germline V gene, CDR1 is SGHTA and CDR2 is FQGTGA. Trimming took 5 bases from V and 3 from J, leaving 11 bases between them. The chain's CDR3 is CASSQNPNYEQYF. As DNA, the CDR3 is TGTGCCAGCAGCCAAAACCCCAACTACGAGCAGTACTTC. The variable domain in full, completed from reference TRBV7-3 and TRBJ2-7, reads GAGVSQTPSNKVTEKGKYVELRCDPISGHTALYWYRQSLGQGPEFLIYFQGTGAADDSGLPNDRFFAVRPEGSVSTLKIQRTERGDSAVYLCASSQNPNYEQYFGPGTRLTVT.

This clonotype was seen repeatedly, ten times or more. The rearrangement joins TRBV2 to TRBJ2-1; TRBD1 agrees at 7 bases. Germline lookup yields CDR1 SNHLY and CDR2 FYNNEI. V trimming: 6 bases; J trimming: 16 bases; junction bases outside the gene matches: 15. The length of the CDR3 is 13 residues. CDR3 nucleotides: TGTGCCAGCAGCCTCCGCCCGACAGGGCTTAAATTCTTC. Translation gives CASSLRPTGLKFF.

This clonotype was seen a handful of times. Its ends do not fully match the called genes, so a read error is possible. The rearrangement uses TRBV9 and TRBJ2-3; D uncertain. The germline gives CDR1 SGDLS, CDR2 YYNGEE. The CDR3 runs 14 residues. The CDR3 region has the DNA TGTGCCAGCACCGTAGGTGGCTTGGCAGATACGCAGTATTTT. This encodes CASTVGGLADTQYF.